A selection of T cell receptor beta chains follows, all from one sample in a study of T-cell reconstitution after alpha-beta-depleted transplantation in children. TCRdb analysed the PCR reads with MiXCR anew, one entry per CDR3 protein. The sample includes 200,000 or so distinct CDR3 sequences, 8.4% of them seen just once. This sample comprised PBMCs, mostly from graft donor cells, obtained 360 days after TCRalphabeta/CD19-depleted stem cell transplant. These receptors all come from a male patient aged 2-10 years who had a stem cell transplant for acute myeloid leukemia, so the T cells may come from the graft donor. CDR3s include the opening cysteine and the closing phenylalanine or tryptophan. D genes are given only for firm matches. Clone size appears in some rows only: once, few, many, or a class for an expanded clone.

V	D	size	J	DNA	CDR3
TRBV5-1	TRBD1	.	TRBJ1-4	TGCGCCAGCAAAACAGGGGCCGGTGAAAAACTGTTTTTT	CASKTGAGEKLFF
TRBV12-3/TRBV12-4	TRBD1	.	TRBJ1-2	TGTGCCAGCACTCACAGGGGTCCCAACTATGGCTACACCTTC	CASTHRGPNYGYTF
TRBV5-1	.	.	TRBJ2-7	TGCGCCAGCAGCTTGGAGGGCAGGCCCCTAGTTAATTCCTACGAGCAGTACTTC	CASSLEGRPLVNSYEQYF
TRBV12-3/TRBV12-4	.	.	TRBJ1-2	TGTGCCAGCAGTTTTCCCGACAGGAATGGCTACACCTTC	CASSFPDRNGYTF
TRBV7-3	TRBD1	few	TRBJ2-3	TGTGCCAGCAGCTCAGGGACAGGGGGCGCTACGCAGTATTTT	CASSSGTGGATQYF
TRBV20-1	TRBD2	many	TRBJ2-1	TGCAGTGCTGACGGGACTAGGCGTCCTCGGGAGCAGTTCTTC	CSADGTRRPREQFF
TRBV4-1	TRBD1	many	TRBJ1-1	TGCGCCAGCAGCCGGACAGGGGGGATATACACTGAAGCTTTCTTT	CASSRTGGIYTEAFF
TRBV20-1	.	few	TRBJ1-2	TGCAGTGCAAAAGGACAAGCTAGTGGCTATGGCTACACCTTC	CSAKGQASGYGYTF
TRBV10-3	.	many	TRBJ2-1	TGTGCCATCCATCCTGGAGGCGACTACAATGAGCAGTTCTTC	CAIHPGGDYNEQFF
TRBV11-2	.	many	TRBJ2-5	TGTGCCAGCAGCTTACTGGGCGAAGAGACCCAGTACTTC	CASSLLGEETQYF
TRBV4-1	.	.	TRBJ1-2	TGCGCCAGCAGCCAAGATCCGGGAGGCTATGGCTACACCTTC	CASSQDPGGYGYTF
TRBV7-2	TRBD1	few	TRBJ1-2	TGTGCCAGCAGCTTAGTAGTCCGGACAGGGGGCTACACCTTC	CASSLVVRTGGYTF
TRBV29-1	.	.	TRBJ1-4	TGCAGCGTTGAATCTGGGAGGGTTGGGGAAAAACTGTTTTTT	CSVESGRVGEKLFF
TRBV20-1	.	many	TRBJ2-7	TGCAGTGCTAGAGGTTCAAGCTACGAGCAGTACTTC	CSARGSSYEQYF
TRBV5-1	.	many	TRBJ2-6	TGCGCCAGCAGCTTGTCACTCTCTGGGGCCAACGTCCTGACTTTC	CASSLSLSGANVLTF
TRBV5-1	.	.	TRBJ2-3	TGCGCCAGCAGCTTCGGACAGCCCTGGGGCACAGATACGCAGTATTTT	CASSFGQPWGTDTQYF
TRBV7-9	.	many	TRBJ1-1	TGTGCCAGCAGCCCGGGGGGGACGAGGGACACTGAAGCTTTCTTT	CASSPGGTRDTEAFF
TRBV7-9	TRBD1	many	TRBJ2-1	TGTGCCAGCAGCCTCTCAGGGGGCTTC	CASSLSGGF
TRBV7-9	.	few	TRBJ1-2	TGTGCCAGCGTTGACAGGAACTATGGCTACACCTTC	CASVDRNYGYTF
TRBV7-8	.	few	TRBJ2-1	TGTGCCAGCAGCTTAGTACCTAGGGTGGGTGAGCAGTTCTTC	CASSLVPRVGEQFF
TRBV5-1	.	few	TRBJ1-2	TGCGCCAGCAGCTTAGATCGGGACGGACCCTATGGCTACACCTTC	CASSLDRDGPYGYTF
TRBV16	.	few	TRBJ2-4	TGTGCCAGCAGCCAATCGATCGGGGTAGCCAAAAACATTCAGTACTTC	CASSQSIGVAKNIQYF
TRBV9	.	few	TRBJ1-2	TGTGCCAGCAGCGTAGATACGGGCTATGGCTACACCTTC	CASSVDTGYGYTF
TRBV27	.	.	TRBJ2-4	TGTGCCAGCAGTTTAGCGGGAATGAGAGGCATTCAGTACTTC	CASSLAGMRGIQYF
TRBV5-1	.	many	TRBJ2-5	TGCGCCAGCAGCTCCGGGCTCCAGGGAGAGACCCAGTACTTC	CASSSGLQGETQYF
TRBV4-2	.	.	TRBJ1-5	TGTGCCAGCAGCCAAGTTTCCCGGGCAGCAAATCAGCCCCAGCATTTT	CASSQVSRAANQPQHF
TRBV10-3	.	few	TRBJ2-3	TGTGCCATCAGTGAGTCGGCAGGGGTTAGCGGTGGCACAGATACGCAGTATTTT	CAISESAGVSGGTDTQYF
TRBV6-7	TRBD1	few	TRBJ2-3	TGTGCCAGCAGTTACCAAACGACAGGGTCAGAGCCGCAGTATTTT	CASSYQTTGSEPQYF
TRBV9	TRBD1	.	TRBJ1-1	TGTGCCAGCAGCGTTGAGGGGGCTTGGGGGACTGAAGCTTTCTTT	CASSVEGAWGTEAFF
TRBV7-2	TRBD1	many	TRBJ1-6	TGTGCCAGCAGCTTATTCCTGACAGGGGATTCACCCCTCCACTTT	CASSLFLTGDSPLHF
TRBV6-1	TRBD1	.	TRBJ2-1	TGTGCCATCAGGGGACAGGGTTCCTACAATGAGCAGTTCTTC	CAIRGQGSYNEQFF
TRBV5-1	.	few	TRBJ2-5	TGCGCCAGCAGCTCAAACCGGGGGGCCCAAGAGACCCAGTACTTC	CASSSNRGAQETQYF
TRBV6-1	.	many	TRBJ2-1	TGTGCCAGCAGCTCCCCCGGGGCTGCCTTGCATGAGCAGTTCTTC	CASSSPGAALHEQFF
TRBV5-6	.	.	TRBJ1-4	TGTGCCAGCAGCCCGCGAACCCGGGCAGGGTATAATGAAAAACTGTTTTTT	CASSPRTRAGYNEKLFF
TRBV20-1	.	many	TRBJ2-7	TGCAGTGCTAAGGAACAGGAGTGGGAGCAGTACTTC	CSAKEQEWEQYF
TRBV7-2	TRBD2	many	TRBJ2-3	TGTGCCAGCAGCCCACGGACTAGCGGGGTCGGGGATACGCAGTATTTT	CASSPRTSGVGDTQYF
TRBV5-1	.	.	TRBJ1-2	TGCGCCAGCAGCTTGGGGGACGTTATTAACTATGGCTACACCTTC	CASSLGDVINYGYTF
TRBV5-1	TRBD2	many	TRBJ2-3	TGCGCCAGCAGCTTGTTCCTAGCGGTCCCCACAGATACGCAGTATTTT	CASSLFLAVPTDTQYF
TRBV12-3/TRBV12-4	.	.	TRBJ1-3	TGTGCCAGCAGTTTTAAGGCCGCTGGAAACACCATATATTTT	CASSFKAAGNTIYF
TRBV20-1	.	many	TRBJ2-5	TGCAGTGCCACTACAAGATCTGAGACCCAGTACTTC	CSATTRSETQYF
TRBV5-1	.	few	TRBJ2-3	TGCGCCAGCAGCTCGGCCCCTGTAGGAGATACGCAGTATTTT	CASSSAPVGDTQYF
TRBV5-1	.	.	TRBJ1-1	TGCGCCAGCAGGTCCAGGGACAACGCTGAAGCTTTCTTT	CASRSRDNAEAFF
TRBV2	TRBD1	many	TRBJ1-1	TGTGCCAGCCCCGGGACAGGGAACACTGAAGCTTTCTTT	CASPGTGNTEAFF
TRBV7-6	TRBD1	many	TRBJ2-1	TGTGCCAGCAGCCCCCAAGGACAGGGCCATGAGCAGTTCTTC	CASSPQGQGHEQFF
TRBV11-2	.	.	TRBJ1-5	TGTGCCAGCAGCTTAGTCGGGGGTAGCAATCAGCCCCAGCATTTT	CASSLVGGSNQPQHF